A single sample is the source of the 2 T cell receptor beta chains below, sequenced in a study of T cells in tuberculosis. Specified time point: new active TB diagnosis, blood taken before or within 7 days of starting treatment. TCRdb keeps only in-frame clones here, not all; method: immunoSEQ multiplex PCR. This table has more than 30,000 clones, around 94% appearing once. Sample: PBMCs, taken at tuberculosis diagnosis. The source of these receptors is an adult with tuberculosis.

This chain links TRBV25-1 with TRBJ1-1, with no clear D. Trimming stripped 2 bases from V and 0 bases from J, with 13 bases between. The germline V gene has CDR1 MGHDK and CDR2 SYGVNS. This CDR3 region has 16 residues. The CDR3 protein is CASSESAGQLNTEAFF. CDR3 DNA: TGTGCCAGCAGTGAAAGCGCTGGCCAGCTGAACACTGAAGCTTTCTTT. Filled out from reference TRBV25-1 and TRBJ1-1, the complete variable domain reads EADIYQTPRYLVIGTGKKITLECSQTMGHDKMYWYQQDPGMELHLIHYSYGVNSTEKGDLSSESTVSRIRTEHFPLTLESARPSHTSQYLCASSESAGQLNTEAFFGQGTRLTVV.

The chain combines TRBV4-2 with TRBJ1-2; TRBD1 matches at 10 bases. The CDR3 consists of 15 residues. CDR1 LGHNA and CDR2 YNFKEQ come from the germline V gene. The V gene end was trimmed by 4 bases and the J gene end by 1 base; junction bases not matched to a gene: 3. CDR3 sequence: CASSPGTGVNYGYTF. CDR3 nucleotide sequence: TGTGCCAGCAGCCCAGGGACAGGGGTTAACTATGGCTACACCTTC.